Listed below are T cell receptor beta chains from one sample, sequenced in a study of blood T cell repertoires in COVID-19. Method: immunoSEQ multiplex PCR; TCRdb's copy keeps in-frame clones and lacks some. The table includes 300,000 to 450,000 clones, roughly 87% detected once. Sequencing input: PBMCs or T cells enriched from blood (not recorded which). These receptors all stem from a woman between 25 and 40 years old who had recovered from COVID-19. The CDR3 runs from the conserved cysteine through the conserved F or W. The order of the fields is clone size, V gene, D gene, J gene, CDR3 protein, CDR3 DNA. The D gene is left open where the match is weak. Where a row states a size, it is once, few, many or the class of an expanded clone; other rows omit it.

size: NA; V: TRBV29-1; D: NA; J: TRBJ2-7; CDR3: CSVATEVTGREQYF; DNA: TGCAGCGTTGCCACGGAGGTAACTGGGCGCGAGCAGTACTTC
size: NA; V: TRBV18; D: TRBD1; J: TRBJ1-1; CDR3: CASSPEQGARGTEAFF; DNA: TGTGCCAGCTCACCAGAGCAGGGGGCGCGGGGTACTGAAGCTTTCTTT
size: NA; V: TRBV18; D: TRBD1; J: TRBJ2-7; CDR3: CASSLLDRVEQYF; DNA: TGTGCCAGCTCATTACTGGACAGGGTCGAGCAGTACTTC
size: NA; V: TRBV27; D: NA; J: TRBJ1-6; CDR3: CASSLRGYNSPLHF; DNA: TGTGCCAGCAGTTTAAGGGGGTATAATTCACCCCTCCACTTT
size: NA; V: TRBV28; D: TRBD1; J: TRBJ2-6; CDR3: CASSPGTASGANVLTF; DNA: TGTGCCAGCAGTCCCGGGACAGCCTCTGGGGCCAACGTCCTGACTTTC
size: NA; V: TRBV12-5; D: NA; J: TRBJ2-4; CDR3: CASGLVRGVRATAKNIQYF; DNA: TGTGCTAGTGGTTTGGTAAGGGGTGTCCGAGCTACAGCCAAAAACATTCAGTACTTC
size: NA; V: TRBV11-3; D: NA; J: TRBJ1-1; CDR3: CASSLGQNTEAFF; DNA: TGTGCCAGCAGCTTAGGGCAGAACACTGAAGCTTTCTTT
size: NA; V: TRBV7-2; D: TRBD1; J: TRBJ1-1; CDR3: CASSSHSRTGGTEAFF; DNA: TGTGCCAGCAGCTCCCATTCCCGGACAGGGGGCACTGAAGCTTTCTTT
size: NA; V: TRBV5-1; D: TRBD1; J: TRBJ2-2; CDR3: CASSSLGTGNTGELFF; DNA: TGCGCCAGCAGCTCCCTCGGGACAGGGAACACCGGGGAGCTGTTTTTT
size: NA; V: TRBV19; D: TRBD1; J: TRBJ2-7; CDR3: CASSGTGVYEQYF; DNA: TGTGCCAGTAGTGGAACAGGGGTCTACGAGCAGTACTTC
size: NA; V: TRBV9; D: NA; J: TRBJ2-5; CDR3: CASSPSGGYGEETQYF; DNA: TGTGCCAGCAGCCCTAGTGGGGGGTACGGGGAAGAGACCCAGTACTTC
size: once; V: TRBV5-1; D: TRBD1; J: TRBJ2-2; CDR3: CASSLVTSGQGNTGELFF; DNA: TGCGCCAGCAGCTTGGTTACTTCGGGACAGGGGAACACCGGGGAGCTGTTTTTT
size: NA; V: TRBV28; D: NA; J: TRBJ1-1; CDR3: CASRGGGYTEAFF; DNA: TGTGCCAGCAGGGGAGGGGGTTACACTGAAGCTTTCTTT
size: NA; V: TRBV25-1; D: NA; J: TRBJ2-7; CDR3: CASSEYRRSYEQYF; DNA: TGTGCCAGCAGTGAATACCGTCGCTCCTACGAGCAGTACTTC
size: NA; V: TRBV7-8; D: NA; J: TRBJ1-2; CDR3: CASSLGGSANYGYTF; DNA: TGTGCCAGCAGCTTGGGGGGGTCCGCTAACTATGGCTACACCTTC
size: NA; V: TRBV19; D: NA; J: TRBJ1-2; CDR3: CASSIVQGYYGYTF; DNA: TGTGCCAGTAGTATAGTTCAGGGCTACTATGGCTACACCTTC
size: NA; V: TRBV6-2/TRBV6-3; D: TRBD1; J: TRBJ2-7; CDR3: CASIHSGTGDPYEQYF; DNA: TGTGCCAGCATTCACTCCGGGACAGGGGACCCCTACGAGCAGTACTTC
size: once; V: TRBV19; D: TRBD1; J: TRBJ2-2; CDR3: CASRPYRGDTGELFF; DNA: TGTGCCAGTAGGCCCTACAGGGGTGACACCGGGGAGCTGTTTTTT
size: NA; V: TRBV28; D: NA; J: TRBJ1-5; CDR3: CASSLWSGASHQPQHF; DNA: TGTGCCAGCAGTTTATGGTCAGGGGCTTCACACCAGCCCCAGCATTTT
size: NA; V: TRBV5-1; D: NA; J: TRBJ2-1; CDR3: CASSLSPAGGNYNEQFF; DNA: TGCGCCAGCAGCTTGTCCCCGGCCGGAGGGAACTACAATGAGCAGTTCTTC
size: NA; V: TRBV27; D: NA; J: TRBJ2-7; CDR3: CASSQGYEQYF; DNA: TGTGCCAGCAGTCAGGGCTACGAGCAGTACTTC
size: NA; V: TRBV6-5; D: TRBD1; J: TRBJ2-3; CDR3: CASNRQGPDTQYF; DNA: TGTGCCAGCAACCGACAGGGTCCAGATACGCAGTATTTT
size: few; V: TRBV2; D: TRBD1; J: TRBJ1-5; CDR3: CASSGQGLSLPQHF; DNA: TGTGCCAGCAGTGGACAGGGCCTATCGTTGCCCCAGCATTTT
size: NA; V: TRBV24-1; D: TRBD1; J: TRBJ1-2; CDR3: CATMDRGNYGYTF; DNA: TGTGCCACCATGGACAGGGGAAACTATGGCTACACCTTC
size: NA; V: TRBV28; D: TRBD1; J: TRBJ1-1; CDR3: CASSCRVGQGNTEAFF; DNA: TGTGCCAGCAGTTGCCGAGTGGGACAGGGGAACACTGAAGCTTTCTTT
size: NA; V: TRBV2; D: NA; J: TRBJ1-6; CDR3: CASRGQSSYNSPLHF; DNA: TGTGCCAGCAGAGGACAATCCTCCTATAATTCACCCCTCCACTTT
size: NA; V: TRBV5-6; D: TRBD2; J: TRBJ2-3; CDR3: CASSSGLAATHTQYF; DNA: TGTGCCAGCAGCTCCGGACTAGCGGCGACTCATACGCAGTATTTT
size: NA; V: TRBV6-2/TRBV6-3; D: NA; J: TRBJ2-7; CDR3: CASSDRQADEQYF; DNA: TGTGCCAGCAGTGACCGACAGGCCGACGAGCAGTACTTC
size: NA; V: TRBV5-4; D: NA; J: TRBJ2-5; CDR3: CASTPQSGGETQYF; DNA: TGTGCCAGCACCCCGCAATCGGGCGGGGAGACCCAGTACTTC
size: once; V: TRBV2; D: NA; J: TRBJ1-5; CDR3: CASSDTGVSGQPQHF; DNA: TGTGCCAGCAGTGATACTGGGGTTAGCGGCCAGCCCCAGCATTTT
size: NA; V: TRBV13; D: NA; J: TRBJ1-1; CDR3: CASSLGAELNTEAFF; DNA: TGTGCCAGCAGCTTAGGGGCAGAATTGAACACTGAAGCTTTCTTT
size: NA; V: TRBV18; D: TRBD1; J: TRBJ1-4; CDR3: CASRRGQGASTNEKLFF; DNA: TGTGCCAGCCGCCGGGGACAGGGGGCTTCAACTAATGAAAAACTGTTTTTT
size: NA; V: TRBV2; D: NA; J: TRBJ1-3; CDR3: CASSDTWGGDSGNTIYF; DNA: TGTGCCAGCAGTGACACTTGGGGCGGAGACTCTGGAAACACCATATATTTT
size: NA; V: TRBV27; D: TRBD1; J: TRBJ1-4; CDR3: CASNPRDSLVSGPNEKLFF; DNA: TGTGCCAGCAATCCGCGGGACAGTCTGGTTTCGGGCCCCAATGAAAAACTGTTTTTT
size: NA; V: TRBV11-2; D: TRBD1; J: TRBJ2-3; CDR3: CASSQVQGQNTDTQYF; DNA: TGTGCCAGCAGCCAAGTACAGGGGCAGAACACAGATACGCAGTATTTT
size: NA; V: TRBV7-8; D: NA; J: TRBJ2-7; CDR3: CASSQGLQGAWEQYF; DNA: TGTGCCAGCAGCCAGGGGCTACAGGGCGCTTGGGAGCAGTACTTC
size: NA; V: TRBV27; D: TRBD1; J: TRBJ1-2; CDR3: CASRRTGQGGYGYTF; DNA: TGTGCCAGCAGAAGAACGGGACAGGGGGGCTATGGCTACACCTTC
size: NA; V: TRBV3-1/TRBV3-2; D: TRBD1; J: TRBJ1-6; CDR3: CASSPPRTGFTASPHSPLHF; DNA: TGTGCCAGCAGCCCCCCCCGGACAGGGTTTACGGCTAGCCCCCATTCACCCCTCCACTTT
size: NA; V: TRBV27; D: NA; J: TRBJ2-5; CDR3: CASKISGGPETQYF; DNA: TGTGCCAGCAAAATTTCGGGGGGCCCAGAGACCCAGTACTTC
size: NA; V: TRBV5-1; D: TRBD2; J: TRBJ2-3; CDR3: CASRDTSGGDTQYF; DNA: TGCGCCAGCAGGGACACTAGCGGGGGAGATACGCAGTATTTT
size: NA; V: TRBV27; D: NA; J: TRBJ2-3; CDR3: CASRRPGLLQRTDTQYF; DNA: TGTGCCAGCAGACGCCCGGGACTCCTCCAACGCACAGATACGCAGTATTTT
size: NA; V: TRBV3-1/TRBV3-2; D: NA; J: TRBJ1-4; CDR3: CASGRAGENEKLFF; DNA: TGTGCCAGCGGCCGGGCAGGGGAAAATGAAAAACTGTTTTTT
size: NA; V: TRBV10-2; D: TRBD2; J: TRBJ2-7; CDR3: CASSERWSGVSYEQYF; DNA: TGCGCCAGCAGTGAGCGTTGGAGCGGGGTCTCCTACGAGCAGTACTTC
size: NA; V: TRBV29-1; D: NA; J: TRBJ2-7; CDR3: CSVVTESYEQYF; DNA: TGCAGCGTTGTAACCGAGTCCTACGAGCAGTACTTC
size: NA; V: TRBV12-2; D: NA; J: TRBJ1-4; CDR3: CASRPRAFDRGSTNEKLFF; DNA: TGTGCAAGTCGCCCCCGGGCCTTTGACAGGGGCTCAACTAATGAAAAACTGTTTTTT
size: NA; V: TRBV3-1/TRBV3-2; D: NA; J: TRBJ1-1; CDR3: CASSQAGREAFF; DNA: TGTGCCAGCAGCCAAGCGGGTCGGGAAGCTTTCTTT
size: NA; V: TRBV27; D: NA; J: TRBJ2-7; CDR3: CATTRGYEQYF; DNA: TGTGCCACCACGCGGGGCTACGAGCAGTACTTC
size: NA; V: TRBV5-8; D: TRBD1; J: TRBJ1-3; CDR3: CASSLDGTGLDTIYF; DNA: TGTGCCAGCAGCTTGGACGGGACAGGGCTGGACACCATATATTTT
size: few; V: TRBV28; D: NA; J: TRBJ1-3; CDR3: CASSLGGSSWGNTIYF; DNA: TGTGCCAGCAGTTTAGGGGGGTCATCTTGGGGAAACACCATATATTTT
size: NA; V: TRBV7-9; D: NA; J: TRBJ2-1; CDR3: CASSSPIDRSSYNEQFF; DNA: TGTGCCAGCAGCTCCCCCATCGACAGGAGTAGTTACAATGAGCAGTTCTTC
size: NA; V: TRBV3-1/TRBV3-2; D: NA; J: TRBJ1-2; CDR3: CASSQDLRGNGYTF; DNA: TGTGCCAGCAGCCAAGATCTCAGGGGAAATGGCTACACCTTC
size: NA; V: TRBV18; D: NA; J: TRBJ1-5; CDR3: CASSPLSRAGSNQPQHF; DNA: TGTGCCAGCTCACCACTGAGCCGCGCAGGGTCCAATCAGCCCCAGCATTTT
size: NA; V: TRBV29-1; D: NA; J: TRBJ2-3; CDR3: CSVEGGRNTDTQYF; DNA: TGCAGCGTTGAGGGGGGGCGAAACACAGATACGCAGTATTTT
size: once; V: TRBV7-2; D: NA; J: TRBJ1-1; CDR3: CASSRDRGLTEAFF; DNA: TGTGCCAGCAGCCGGGACCGCGGACTAACTGAAGCTTTCTTT
size: few; V: TRBV19; D: NA; J: TRBJ1-2; CDR3: CASSIEAGLYGYTF; DNA: TGTGCCAGTAGTATAGAGGCAGGTCTCTATGGCTACACCTTC
size: NA; V: TRBV19; D: NA; J: TRBJ1-1; CDR3: CASSTGFGFTEAFF; DNA: TGTGCCAGTAGTACAGGGTTCGGGTTCACTGAAGCTTTCTTT
size: NA; V: TRBV9; D: NA; J: TRBJ1-2; CDR3: CASSPDPGGSGYGYTF; DNA: TGTGCCAGCAGCCCCGATCCTGGGGGGAGTGGCTATGGCTACACCTTC
size: NA; V: TRBV7-2; D: TRBD1; J: TRBJ2-3; CDR3: CASSPATGGDTQYF; DNA: TGTGCCAGCAGCCCGGCGACAGGGGGAGATACGCAGTATTTT
size: NA; V: TRBV5-4; D: TRBD1; J: TRBJ2-1; CDR3: CASSAGQGRDEQFF; DNA: TGTGCCAGCAGCGCCGGACAGGGTCGGGATGAGCAGTTCTTC